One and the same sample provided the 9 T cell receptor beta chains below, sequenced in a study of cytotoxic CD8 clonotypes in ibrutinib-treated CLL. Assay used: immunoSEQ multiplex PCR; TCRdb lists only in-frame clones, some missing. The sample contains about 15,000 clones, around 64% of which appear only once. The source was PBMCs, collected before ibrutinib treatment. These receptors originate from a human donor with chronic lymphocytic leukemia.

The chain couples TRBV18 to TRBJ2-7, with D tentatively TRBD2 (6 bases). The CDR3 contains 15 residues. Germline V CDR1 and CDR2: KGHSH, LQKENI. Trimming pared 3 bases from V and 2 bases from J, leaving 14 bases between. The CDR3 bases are TGTGCCAGCTCACCCGGGACTCCGGGGGCCTACGAGCAGTACTTC. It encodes CASSPGTPGAYEQYF.

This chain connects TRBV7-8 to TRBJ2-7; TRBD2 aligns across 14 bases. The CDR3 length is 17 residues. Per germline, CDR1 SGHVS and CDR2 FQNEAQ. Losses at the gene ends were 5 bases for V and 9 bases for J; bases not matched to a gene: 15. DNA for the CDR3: TGTGCCAGCAGCGCCAAAGTAGGGACTAGCGGGGGCGGAAGGCAGTACGTC. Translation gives CASSAKVGTSGGGRQYV.

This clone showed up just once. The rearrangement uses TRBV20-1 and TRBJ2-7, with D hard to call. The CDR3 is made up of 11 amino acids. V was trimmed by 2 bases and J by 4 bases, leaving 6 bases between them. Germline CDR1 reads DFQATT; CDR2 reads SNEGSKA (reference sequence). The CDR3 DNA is TGCAGTGCTAGACAACTTTACGAGCAGTACTTC. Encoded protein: CSARQLYEQYF.

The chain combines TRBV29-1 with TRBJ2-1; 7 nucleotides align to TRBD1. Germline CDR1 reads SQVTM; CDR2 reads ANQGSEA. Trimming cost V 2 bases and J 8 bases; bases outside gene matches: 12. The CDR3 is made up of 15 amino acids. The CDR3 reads CSVEFVTGARDEQFF. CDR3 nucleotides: TGCAGCGTTGAATTCGTTACAGGGGCACGGGATGAGCAGTTCTTC.

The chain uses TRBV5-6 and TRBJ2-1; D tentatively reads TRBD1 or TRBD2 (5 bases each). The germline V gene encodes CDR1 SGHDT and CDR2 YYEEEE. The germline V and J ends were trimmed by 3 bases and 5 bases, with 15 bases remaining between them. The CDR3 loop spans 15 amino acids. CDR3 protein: CASSSTGTNHNEQFF. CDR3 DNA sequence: TGTGCCAGCAGCTCCACCGGGACCAACCACAATGAGCAGTTCTTC. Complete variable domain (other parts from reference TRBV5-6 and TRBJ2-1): DAGVTQSPTHLIKTRGQQVTLRCSPKSGHDTVSWYQQALGQGPQFIFQYYEEEERQRGNFPDRFSGHQFPNYSSELNVNALLLGDSALYLCASSSTGTNHNEQFFGPGTRLTVL.

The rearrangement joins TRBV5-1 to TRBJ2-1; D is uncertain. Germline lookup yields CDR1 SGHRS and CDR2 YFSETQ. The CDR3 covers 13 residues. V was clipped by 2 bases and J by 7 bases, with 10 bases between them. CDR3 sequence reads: CASSFGPVNEQFF. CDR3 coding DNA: TGCGCCAGCAGCTTCGGACCAGTAAATGAGCAGTTCTTC.

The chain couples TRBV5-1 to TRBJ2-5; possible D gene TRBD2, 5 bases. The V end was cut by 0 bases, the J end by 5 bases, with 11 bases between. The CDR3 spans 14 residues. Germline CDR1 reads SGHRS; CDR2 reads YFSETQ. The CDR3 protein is CASSLGNGGETQYF. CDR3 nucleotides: TGCGCCAGCAGCTTGGGCAACGGCGGGGAGACCCAGTACTTC.

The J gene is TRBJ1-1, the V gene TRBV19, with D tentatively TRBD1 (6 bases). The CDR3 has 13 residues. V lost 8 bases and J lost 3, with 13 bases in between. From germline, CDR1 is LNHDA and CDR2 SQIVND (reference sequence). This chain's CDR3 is CASLQGWDTEAFF. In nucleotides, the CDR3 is TGTGCCAGTTTACAGGGTTGGGACACTGAAGCTTTCTTT.

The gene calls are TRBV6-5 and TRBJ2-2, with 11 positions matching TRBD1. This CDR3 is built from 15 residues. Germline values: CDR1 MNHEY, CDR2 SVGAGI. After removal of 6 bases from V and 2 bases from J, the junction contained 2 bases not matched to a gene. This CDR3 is CASSGTGGNTGELFF. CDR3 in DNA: TGTGCCAGCAGCGGGACAGGGGGTAACACCGGGGAGCTGTTTTTT.